One sample yielded the 2 T cell receptor beta chains listed below, sequenced in a study of monozygotic twins with inflammatory bowel disease. Reanalyzing the 5' RACE reads, TCRdb keeps one entry per CDR3 protein, without DNA. The table counts fewer than 200,000 distinct CDR3 sequences; 2.8% lies in the top ten. What was sequenced was blood. All receptors derive from a human donor with ulcerative colitis or Crohn's disease, or a healthy co-twin of an affected twin (not recorded which).

The genes are TRBV27 and TRBJ2-1; TCRdb proposes TRBD2, but this gene call is untestable without DNA. Germline CDR1 MNHEY, CDR2 SMNVEV (reference sequence). This CDR3 is built from 16 residues. The CDR3 is CASSPRLAGGHNEQFF.

J is TRBJ2-1 and V is TRBV9; the D call from TCRdb, TRBD1, cannot be confirmed without DNA. This CDR3 region has 15 residues. Germline V gene sequence: CDR1 SGDLS, CDR2 YYNGEE. This chain's CDR3 is CASSAASGGYNEQFF.